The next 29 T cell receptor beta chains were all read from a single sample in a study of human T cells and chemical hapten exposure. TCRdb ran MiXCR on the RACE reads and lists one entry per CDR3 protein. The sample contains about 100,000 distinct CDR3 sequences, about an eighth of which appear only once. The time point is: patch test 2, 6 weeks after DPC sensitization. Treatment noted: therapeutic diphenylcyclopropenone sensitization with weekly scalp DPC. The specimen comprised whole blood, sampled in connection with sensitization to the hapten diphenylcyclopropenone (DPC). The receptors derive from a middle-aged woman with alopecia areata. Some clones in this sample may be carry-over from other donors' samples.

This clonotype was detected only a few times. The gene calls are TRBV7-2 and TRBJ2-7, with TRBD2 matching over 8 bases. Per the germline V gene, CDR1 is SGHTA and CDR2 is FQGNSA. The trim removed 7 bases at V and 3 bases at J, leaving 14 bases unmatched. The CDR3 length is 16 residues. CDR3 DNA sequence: TGTGCCAGCACCCAAGGAGGGCGGGGGGCTGTCTACGAGCAGTACTTC. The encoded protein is CASTQGGRGAVYEQYF.

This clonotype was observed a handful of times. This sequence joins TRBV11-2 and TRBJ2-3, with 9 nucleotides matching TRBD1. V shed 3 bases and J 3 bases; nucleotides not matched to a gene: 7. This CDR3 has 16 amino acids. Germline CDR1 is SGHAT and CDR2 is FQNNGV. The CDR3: CASSFPGQGVTDTQYF. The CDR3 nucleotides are TGTGCCAGCAGCTTTCCGGGACAGGGTGTAACAGATACGCAGTATTTT.

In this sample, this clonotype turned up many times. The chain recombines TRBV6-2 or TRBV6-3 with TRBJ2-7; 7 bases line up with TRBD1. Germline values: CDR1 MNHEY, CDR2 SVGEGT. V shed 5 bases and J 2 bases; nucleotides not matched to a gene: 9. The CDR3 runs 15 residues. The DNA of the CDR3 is TGTGCCAGCAGTCTAACAGGGGATTTGACCTACGAGCAGTACTTC. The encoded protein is CASSLTGDLTYEQYF.

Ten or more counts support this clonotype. In DNA, the CDR3 is TGTGCCAGCAGCCACGGGAACACTGAAGCTTTCTTT. This gives the protein CASSHGNTEAFF. The chain is built from TRBV7-2 and TRBJ1-1; D unclear. Trimming stripped 5 bases from V and 1 base from J, with 5 bases between. This CDR3 spans 12 amino acids. Germline V gene data show CDR1 as SGHTA and CDR2 as FQGNSA. Combining the CDR3 with reference TRBV7-2 and TRBJ1-1 gives the whole variable domain GAGVSQSPSNKVTEKGKDVELRCDPISGHTALYWYRQSLGQGLEFLIYFQGNSAPDKSGLPSDRFSAERTGGSVSTLTIQRTQQEDSAVYLCASSHGNTEAFFGQGTRLTVV.

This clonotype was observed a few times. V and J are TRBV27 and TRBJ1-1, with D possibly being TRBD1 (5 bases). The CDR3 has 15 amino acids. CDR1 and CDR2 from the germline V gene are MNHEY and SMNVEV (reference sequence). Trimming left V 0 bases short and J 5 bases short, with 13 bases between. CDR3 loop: CASSLSRQGGTEAFF. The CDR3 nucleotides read TGTGCCAGCAGTTTATCGAGGCAGGGCGGAACTGAAGCTTTCTTT.

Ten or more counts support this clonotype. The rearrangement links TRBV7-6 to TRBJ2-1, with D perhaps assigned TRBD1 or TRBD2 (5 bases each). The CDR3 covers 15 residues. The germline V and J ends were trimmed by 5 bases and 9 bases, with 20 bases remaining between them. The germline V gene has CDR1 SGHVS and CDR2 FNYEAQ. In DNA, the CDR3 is TGTGCCAGCAGCCCCTCTACCGGGGCTGGGGCTGAGCAGTTCTTC. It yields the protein CASSPSTGAGAEQFF.

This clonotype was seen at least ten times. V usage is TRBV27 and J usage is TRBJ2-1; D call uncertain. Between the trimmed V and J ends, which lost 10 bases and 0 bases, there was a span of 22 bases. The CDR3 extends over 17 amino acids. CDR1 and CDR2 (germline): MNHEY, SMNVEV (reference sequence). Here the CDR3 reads CATTAPRRPSSYNEQFF. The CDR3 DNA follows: TGTGCCACCACAGCCCCTCGAAGACCTAGCTCCTACAATGAGCAGTTCTTC.

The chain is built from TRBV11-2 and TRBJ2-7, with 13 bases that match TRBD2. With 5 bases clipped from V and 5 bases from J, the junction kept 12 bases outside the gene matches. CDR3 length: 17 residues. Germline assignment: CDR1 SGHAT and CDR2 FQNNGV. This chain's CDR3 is CASSPRTSGSLFNEQYF. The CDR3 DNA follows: TGTGCCAGCAGCCCTCGGACTAGCGGGAGTTTATTTAACGAGCAGTACTTC.

The CDR3 reads CASSLGLALNYEQYF. The DNA of the CDR3 is TGTGCCAGCAGCCTAGGACTAGCGCTGAACTACGAGCAGTACTTC. The J gene is TRBJ2-7, the V gene TRBV6-5; the match to TRBD2 covers 9 bases. Germline CDR1 and CDR2: MNHEY and SVGAGI. The junction had 9 bases not matched to a gene; V was cut back by 6 bases and J by 3 bases. This CDR3 region has 15 residues.

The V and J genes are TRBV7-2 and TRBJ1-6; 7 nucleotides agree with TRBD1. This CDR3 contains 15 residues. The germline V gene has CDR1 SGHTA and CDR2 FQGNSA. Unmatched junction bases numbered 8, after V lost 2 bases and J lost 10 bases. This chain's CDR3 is CASSLQGGVGSPLHF. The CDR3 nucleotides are TGTGCCAGCAGCTTACAGGGGGGAGTAGGCTCACCCCTCCACTTT.

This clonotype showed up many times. The CDR3 DNA reads as TGCGCCAGCAGCCGGACAGCCCCCGGGGAGCTGTTTTTT. Its protein product is CASSRTAPGELFF. The genes are TRBV4-3 and TRBJ2-2; D may be TRBD1 (6 bases). V was shortened by 4 bases and J by 6 bases, with 9 bases between the two germline ends. In germline, CDR1 is LGHNA, CDR2 YSLEER. This CDR3 spans 13 amino acids.

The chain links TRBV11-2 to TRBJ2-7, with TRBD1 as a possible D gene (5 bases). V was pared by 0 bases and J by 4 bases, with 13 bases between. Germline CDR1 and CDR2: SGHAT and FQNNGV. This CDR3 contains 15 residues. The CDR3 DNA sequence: TGTGCCAGCAGCTTAGAGTTTTCTCCAGGGTACGAGCAGTACTTC. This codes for CASSLEFSPGYEQYF.

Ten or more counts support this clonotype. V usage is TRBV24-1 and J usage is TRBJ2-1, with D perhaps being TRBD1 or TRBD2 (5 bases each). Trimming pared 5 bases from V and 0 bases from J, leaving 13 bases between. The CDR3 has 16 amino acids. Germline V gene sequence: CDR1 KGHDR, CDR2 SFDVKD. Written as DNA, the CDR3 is TGTGCCACCAGTGCCCGGGACGGCAGCTCCTACAATGAGCAGTTCTTC. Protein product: CATSARDGSSYNEQFF.

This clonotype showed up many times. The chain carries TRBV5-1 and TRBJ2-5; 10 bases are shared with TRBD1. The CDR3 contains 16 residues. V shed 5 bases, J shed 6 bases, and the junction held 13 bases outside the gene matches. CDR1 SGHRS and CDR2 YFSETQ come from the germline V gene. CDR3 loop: CASRPLPGQGSKTQYF. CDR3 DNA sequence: TGCGCCAGCAGACCATTACCGGGACAGGGGAGCAAGACCCAGTACTTC. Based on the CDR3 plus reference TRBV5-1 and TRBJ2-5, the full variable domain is KAGVTQTPRYLIKTRGQQVTLSCSPISGHRSVSWYQQTPGQGLQFLFEYFSETQRNKGNFPGRFSGRQFSNSRSEMNVSTLELGDSALYLCASRPLPGQGSKTQYFGPGTRLLVL.

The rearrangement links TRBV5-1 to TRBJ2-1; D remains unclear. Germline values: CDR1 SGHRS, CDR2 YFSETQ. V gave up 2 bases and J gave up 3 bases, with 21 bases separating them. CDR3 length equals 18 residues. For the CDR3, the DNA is TGCGCCAGCAGCTTAACTGCCCGCCCTCGCCGGCTCTACAATGAGCAGTTCTTC. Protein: CASSLTARPRRLYNEQFF.

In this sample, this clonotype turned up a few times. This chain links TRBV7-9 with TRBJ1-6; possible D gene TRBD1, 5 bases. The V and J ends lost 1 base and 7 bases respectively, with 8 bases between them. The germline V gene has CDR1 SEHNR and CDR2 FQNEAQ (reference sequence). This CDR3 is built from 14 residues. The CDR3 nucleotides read TGTGCCAGCAGCTTAGTTAAGGGGAATTCACCCCTCCACTTT. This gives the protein CASSLVKGNSPLHF.

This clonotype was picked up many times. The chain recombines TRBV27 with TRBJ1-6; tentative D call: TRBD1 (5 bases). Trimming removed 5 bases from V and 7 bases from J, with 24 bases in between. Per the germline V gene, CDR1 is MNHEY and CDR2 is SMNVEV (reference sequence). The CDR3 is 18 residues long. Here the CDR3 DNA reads TGTGCCAGCAGTCCAACTATCCGGTTGAGGGACCTCAATTCACCCCTCCACTTT. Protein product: CASSPTIRLRDLNSPLHF.

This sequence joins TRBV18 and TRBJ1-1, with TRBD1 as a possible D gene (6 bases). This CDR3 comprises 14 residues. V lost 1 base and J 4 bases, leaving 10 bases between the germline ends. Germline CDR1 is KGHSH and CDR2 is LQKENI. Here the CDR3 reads CASSPRGPGTEAFF. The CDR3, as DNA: TGTGCCAGCTCACCACGGGGGCCGGGCACTGAAGCTTTCTTT.

CDR3 protein: CATSEGDTVMNEQFF. The CDR3 DNA reads TGTGCCACCAGCGAGGGGGACACGGTAATGAATGAGCAGTTCTTC. V and J are TRBV24-1 and TRBJ2-1; TRBD1 is a possible D gene (6 bases). In germline, CDR1 is KGHDR, CDR2 SFDVKD. The CDR3 extends over 15 amino acids. V was cut by 7 bases and J by 7 bases, with 19 bases left in between.

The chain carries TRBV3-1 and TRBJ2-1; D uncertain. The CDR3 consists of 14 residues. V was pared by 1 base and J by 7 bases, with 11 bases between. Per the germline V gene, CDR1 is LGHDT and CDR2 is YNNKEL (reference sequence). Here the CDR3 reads CASSQVQTPNEQFF. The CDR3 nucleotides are TGTGCCAGCAGCCAAGTACAGACCCCTAATGAGCAGTTCTTC.

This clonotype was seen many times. CDR3 in DNA: TGTGCCAGCAGCTTACTGGATGCCAAAAACATTCAGTACTTC. This translates into CASSLLDAKNIQYF. The rearrangement uses TRBV27 and TRBJ2-4, with D uncertain. Trimming took 6 bases from V and 1 from J, leaving 10 bases between them. Germline V CDR1 and CDR2: MNHEY, SMNVEV (reference sequence). The CDR3 contains 14 residues.

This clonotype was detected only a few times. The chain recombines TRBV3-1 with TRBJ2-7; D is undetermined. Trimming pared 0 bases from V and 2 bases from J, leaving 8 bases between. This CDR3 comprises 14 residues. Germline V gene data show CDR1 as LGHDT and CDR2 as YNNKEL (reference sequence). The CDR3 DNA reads TGTGCCAGCAGCCAAGAGTTGGCTACCTACGAGCAGTACTTC. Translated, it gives CASSQELATYEQYF.

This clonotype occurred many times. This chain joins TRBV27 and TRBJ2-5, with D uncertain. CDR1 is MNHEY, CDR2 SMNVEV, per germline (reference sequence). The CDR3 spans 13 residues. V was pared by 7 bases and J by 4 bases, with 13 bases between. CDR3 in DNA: TGTGCCAGCAATGGCCTAGGCAGAGAGACCCAGTACTTC. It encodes CASNGLGRETQYF.

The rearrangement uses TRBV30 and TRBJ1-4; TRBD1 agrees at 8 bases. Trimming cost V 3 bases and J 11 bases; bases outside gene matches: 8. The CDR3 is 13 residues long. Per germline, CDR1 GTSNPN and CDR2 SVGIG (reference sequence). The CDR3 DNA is TGTGCCTGGAGGGGACAGGCCCTGAGGAAACTGTTTTTT. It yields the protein CAWRGQALRKLFF. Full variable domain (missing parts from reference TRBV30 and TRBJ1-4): SQTIHQWPATLVQPVGSPLSLECTVEGTSNPNLYWYRQAAGRGLQLLFYSVGIGQISSEVPQNLSASRPQDRQFILSSKKLLLSDSGFYLCAWRGQALRKLFFGSGTQLSVL.

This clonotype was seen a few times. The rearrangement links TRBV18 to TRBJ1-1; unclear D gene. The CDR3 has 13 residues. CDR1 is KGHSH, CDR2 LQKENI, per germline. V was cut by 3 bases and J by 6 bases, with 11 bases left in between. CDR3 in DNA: TGTGCCAGCTCACCTCGAATAAGCCCTGAAGCTTTCTTT. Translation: CASSPRISPEAFF. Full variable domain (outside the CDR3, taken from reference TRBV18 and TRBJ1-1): NAGVMQNPRHLVRRRGQEARLRCSPMKGHSHVYWYRQLPEEGLKFMVYLQKENIIDESGMPKERFSAEFPKEGPSILRIQQVVRGDSAAYFCASSPRISPEAFFGQGTRLTVV.

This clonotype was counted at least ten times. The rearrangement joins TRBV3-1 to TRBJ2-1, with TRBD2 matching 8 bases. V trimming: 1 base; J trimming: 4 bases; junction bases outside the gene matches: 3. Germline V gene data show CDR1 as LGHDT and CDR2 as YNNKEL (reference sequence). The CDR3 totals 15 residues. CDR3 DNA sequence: TGTGCCAGCAGCCAAGGGGTAGCGGGGTACAATGAGCAGTTCTTC. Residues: CASSQGVAGYNEQFF.

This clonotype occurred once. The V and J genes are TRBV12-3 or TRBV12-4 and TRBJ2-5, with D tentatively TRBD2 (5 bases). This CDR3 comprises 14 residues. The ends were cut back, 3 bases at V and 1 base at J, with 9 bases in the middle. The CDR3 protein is CASSLADFQETQYF. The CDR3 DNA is TGTGCCAGCAGTTTGGCGGACTTCCAAGAGACCCAGTACTTC.

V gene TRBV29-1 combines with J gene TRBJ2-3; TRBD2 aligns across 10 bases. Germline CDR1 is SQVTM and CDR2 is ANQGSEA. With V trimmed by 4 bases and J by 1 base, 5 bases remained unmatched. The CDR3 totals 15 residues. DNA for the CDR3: TGCAGCGTTGGATTAGCGGGAGGCGGCACAGATACGCAGTATTTT. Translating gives CSVGLAGGGTDTQYF.

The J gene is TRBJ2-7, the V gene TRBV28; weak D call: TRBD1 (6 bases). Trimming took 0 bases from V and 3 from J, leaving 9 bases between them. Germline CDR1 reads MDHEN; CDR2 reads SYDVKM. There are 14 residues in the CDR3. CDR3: CASSLWDSLYEQYF. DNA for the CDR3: TGTGCCAGCAGTTTATGGGACAGTCTCTACGAGCAGTACTTC.